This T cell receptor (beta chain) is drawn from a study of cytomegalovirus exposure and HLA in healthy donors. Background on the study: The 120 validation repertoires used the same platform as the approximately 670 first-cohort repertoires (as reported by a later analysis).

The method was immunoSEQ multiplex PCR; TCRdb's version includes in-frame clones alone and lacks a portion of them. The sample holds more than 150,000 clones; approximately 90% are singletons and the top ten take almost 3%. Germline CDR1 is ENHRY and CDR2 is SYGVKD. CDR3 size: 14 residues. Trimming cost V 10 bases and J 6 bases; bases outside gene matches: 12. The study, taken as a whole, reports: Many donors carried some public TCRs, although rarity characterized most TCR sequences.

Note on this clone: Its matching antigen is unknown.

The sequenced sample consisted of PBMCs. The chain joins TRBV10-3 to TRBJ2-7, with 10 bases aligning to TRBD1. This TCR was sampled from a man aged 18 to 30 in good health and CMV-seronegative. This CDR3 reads CATLGTGERSEQYF. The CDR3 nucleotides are TGTGCCACCTTGGGGACAGGGGAAAGGAGCGAGCAGTACTTC.